A selection of T cell receptor beta chains follows, all from one sample in a study of shared clonotypes between healthy human individuals. Clones were read by immunoSEQ multiplex PCR, and TCRdb kept only the in-frame ones, dropping some. The sample holds roughly 2,000,000 clones, just under 95% seen once. Sequences were obtained from naive CD8+ T cells from PBMCs. These receptors were taken from a man aged 18 to 29 in good health. Some clones in this sample may be carry-over from other donors' samples. The CDR3 runs from the conserved cysteine through the conserved F or W. The order of the fields is J gene, V gene, CDR3 protein.

TRBJ2-1,TRBV6-5,CASSLELADANEQFF
TRBJ2-7,TRBV2,CASSGPQGEYEQYF
TRBJ2-7,TRBV11-2,CASSLSGGNYEQYF
TRBJ2-1,TRBV19,CASSVGSSYNEQFF
TRBJ2-7,TRBV27,CASSLHTGTQPDGQYF
TRBJ2-7,TRBV5-5,CASSPDRPLTNEQYF
TRBJ2-7,TRBV18,CASSPGGTASYEQYF
TRBJ1-1,TRBV27,CASSLAARNTEAFF
TRBJ2-3,TRBV4-3,CASSQNRMRADTDTQYF
TRBJ1-4,TRBV6-6,CASSYSTRGLGEKLFF
TRBJ2-2,TRBV7-8,CASSLPRIWREGRNTGELFF
TRBJ1-2,TRBV15,CATSRVHTGQDVYGYTF
TRBJ2-2,TRBV27,CATIRLAGAANTGELFF
TRBJ2-6,TRBV30,CAWSEQGYPSGANVLTF
TRBJ1-2,TRBV4-1,CASSQDPIYGYTF
TRBJ1-1,TRBV28,CASSRRDRSLNTEAFF
TRBJ2-7,TRBV5-4,CASSSPGTGEAEQYF
TRBJ2-3,TRBV28,CASRTQGSTDTQYF
TRBJ1-1,TRBV29-1,CSAKTGGLHTEAFF
TRBJ2-7,TRBV11-2,CASSFGGHEQYF
TRBJ2-5,TRBV7-2,CASSFSASGRRETQYF
TRBJ2-3,TRBV10-1,CASKEFPGSDTQYF
TRBJ1-1,TRBV11-2,CASSLVQGGGTEAFF
TRBJ1-4,TRBV5-8,CASSLRQYNEKLFF
TRBJ1-2,TRBV5-6,CASSSMMANYGYTF
TRBJ2-7,TRBV5-1,CASSLGLLVTSYEQYF
TRBJ2-7,TRBV19,CASSIELVEGRIPAYEQYF
TRBJ2-5,TRBV6-6,CASRPRTALFETQYF
TRBJ1-1,TRBV7-8,CASSLSLVVNTEAFF
TRBJ2-7,TRBV19,CASSITSGGGLAEQYF
TRBJ1-4,TRBV28,CASSSKIGTNEKLFF
TRBJ1-1,TRBV4-3,CASSQGDDEAFF
TRBJ1-2,TRBV15,CATSRFGTGNGYTF
TRBJ2-5,TRBV28,CASSFGEQETQYF
TRBJ2-5,TRBV28,CASSRLAGGQETQYF
TRBJ2-7,TRBV9,CASAEGLAVYEQYF
TRBJ2-7,TRBV27,CASSSGGSTYEQYF
TRBJ2-7,TRBV9,CASSEGLAGGMGEQYF
TRBJ2-7,TRBV5-1,CASSPSGTASYEQYF
TRBJ2-1,TRBV7-9,CASSFENSEQFF
TRBJ1-1,TRBV4-1,CASSQDSTNTEAFF
TRBJ1-1,TRBV19,CASSISVNTEAFF
TRBJ2-1,TRBV29-1,CSVAVVAGRNNEQFF
TRBJ2-5,TRBV9,CASSAGLAGVGETQYF
TRBJ2-5,TRBV11-2,CASSLGLRGAGQETQYF
TRBJ2-7,TRBV27,CASSLLSPGLAGYEQYF
TRBJ2-3,TRBV7-6,CASSLVWAGTSGRDTQYF
TRBJ2-1,TRBV19,CASSDFGRKGQQFF
TRBJ2-7,TRBV5-1,CASSPGTGSSYEQYF
TRBJ2-7,TRBV18,CASSRRTVVVDEQYF
TRBJ2-1,TRBV14,CASSQMTSGTYNEQFF
TRBJ2-7,TRBV11-2,CASSYGASEQYF
TRBJ2-1,TRBV11-2,CASSLGPLAGGINEQFF
TRBJ2-7,TRBV7-9,CASSPGSGTLVRDEQYF